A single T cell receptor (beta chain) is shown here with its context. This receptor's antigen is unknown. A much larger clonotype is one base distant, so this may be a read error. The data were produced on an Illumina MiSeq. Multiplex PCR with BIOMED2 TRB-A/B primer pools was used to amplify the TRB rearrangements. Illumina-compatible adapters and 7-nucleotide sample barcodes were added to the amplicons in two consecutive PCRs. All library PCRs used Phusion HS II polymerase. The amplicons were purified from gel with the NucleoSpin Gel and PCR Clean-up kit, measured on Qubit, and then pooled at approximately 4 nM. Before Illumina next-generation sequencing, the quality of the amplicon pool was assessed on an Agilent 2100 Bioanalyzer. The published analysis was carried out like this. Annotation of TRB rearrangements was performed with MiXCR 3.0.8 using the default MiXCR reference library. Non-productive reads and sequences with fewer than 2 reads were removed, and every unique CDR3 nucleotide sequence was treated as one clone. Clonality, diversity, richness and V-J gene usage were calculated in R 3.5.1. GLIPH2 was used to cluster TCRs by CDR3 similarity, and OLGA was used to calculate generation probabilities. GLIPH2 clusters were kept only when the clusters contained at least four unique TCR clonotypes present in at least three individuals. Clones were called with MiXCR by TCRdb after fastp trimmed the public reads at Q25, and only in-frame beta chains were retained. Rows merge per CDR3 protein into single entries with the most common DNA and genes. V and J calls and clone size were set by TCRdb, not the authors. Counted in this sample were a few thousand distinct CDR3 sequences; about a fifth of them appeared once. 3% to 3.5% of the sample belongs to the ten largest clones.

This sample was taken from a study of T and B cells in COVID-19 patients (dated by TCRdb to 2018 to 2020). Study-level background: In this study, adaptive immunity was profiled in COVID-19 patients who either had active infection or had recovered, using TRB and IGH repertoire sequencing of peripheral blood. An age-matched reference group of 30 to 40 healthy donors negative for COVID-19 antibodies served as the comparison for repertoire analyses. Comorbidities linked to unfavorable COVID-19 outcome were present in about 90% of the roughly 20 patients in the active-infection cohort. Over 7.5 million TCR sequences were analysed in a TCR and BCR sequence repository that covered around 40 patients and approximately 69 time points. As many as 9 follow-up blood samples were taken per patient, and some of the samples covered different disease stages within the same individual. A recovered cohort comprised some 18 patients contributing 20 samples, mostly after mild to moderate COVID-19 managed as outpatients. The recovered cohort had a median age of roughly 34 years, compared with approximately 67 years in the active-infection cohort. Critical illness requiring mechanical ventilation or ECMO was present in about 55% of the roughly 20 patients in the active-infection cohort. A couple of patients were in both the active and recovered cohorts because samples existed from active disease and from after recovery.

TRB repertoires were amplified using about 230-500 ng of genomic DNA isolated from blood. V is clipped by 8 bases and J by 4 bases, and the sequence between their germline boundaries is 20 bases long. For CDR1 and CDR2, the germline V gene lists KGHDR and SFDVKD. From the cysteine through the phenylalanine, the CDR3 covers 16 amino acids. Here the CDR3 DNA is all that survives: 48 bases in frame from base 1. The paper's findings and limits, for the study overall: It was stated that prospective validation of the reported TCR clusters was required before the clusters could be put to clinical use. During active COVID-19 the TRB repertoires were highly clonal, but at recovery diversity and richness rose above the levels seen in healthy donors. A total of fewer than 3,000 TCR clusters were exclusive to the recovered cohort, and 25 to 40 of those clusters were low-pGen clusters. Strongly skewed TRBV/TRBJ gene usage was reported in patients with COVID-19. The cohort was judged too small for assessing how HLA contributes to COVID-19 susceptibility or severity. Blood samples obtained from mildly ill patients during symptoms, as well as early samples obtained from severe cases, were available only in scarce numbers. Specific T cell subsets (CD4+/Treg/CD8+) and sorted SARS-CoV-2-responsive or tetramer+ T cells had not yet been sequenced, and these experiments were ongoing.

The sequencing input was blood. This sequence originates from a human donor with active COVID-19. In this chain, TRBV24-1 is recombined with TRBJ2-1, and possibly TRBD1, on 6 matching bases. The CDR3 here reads CATIASRDMRYNEQFF. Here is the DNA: TGTGCCACCATTGCCTCCCGGGACATGCGATACAATGAGCAGTTCTTC.